This TCR beta chain was sequenced in a study of cytomegalovirus exposure and HLA in healthy donors. Assay used: immunoSEQ multiplex PCR; TCRdb lists only in-frame clones, some missing. Found here are 150,000 to 200,000 clones, about four fifths of them singletons; the top ten hold about 7%. Comment on this clone: What it recognizes is unknown.

Findings and caveats of the study: Under in vitro conditions, a few CMV-associated chains were confirmed as specific for CMV antigens. The classifier reportedly diagnosed cytomegalovirus status with high sensitivity and specificity. Cytomegalovirus association was assigned to more than 150 TCR beta chains. While the bulk of TCR sequences proved rare, some public TCRs turned up in many donors.

Germline lookup yields CDR1 MNHEY and CDR2 SMNVEV (reference sequence). This CDR3 has 17 amino acids. The junction had 17 bases not matched to a gene; V was cut back by 5 bases and J by 6 bases. This receptor was obtained from a young man in good health and CMV-seropositive. The J gene is TRBJ2-3, the V gene TRBV27; 7 positions agree with TRBD2. Sequencing was carried out using PBMCs. CDR3 nucleotides: TGTGCCAGCAGTCTCACTAACCAAGGGCGGGAGAGGGATACGCAGTATTTT. Its protein is CASSLTNQGRERDTQYF.